This T cell receptor (beta chain) was captured by sequencing in a study of blood T cell repertoires in COVID-19. Across the whole study: Samples of COVID-19 (acute and convalescent) were obtained from the United States, Italy and Spain. T cells, B-cell-depleted T cells, or PBMCs provided the cDNA or gDNA that served as material.

In the original processing: Amplifying reference gene primers gave estimates of nucleated cell counts. The assay was immunoSEQ multiplex PCR, and TCRdb's table has in-frame clones only and misses some. The V and J calls and clone size were taken over from that table, and D and trimming were inferred from the DNA. The sample lists approximately 210,000 clones; roughly four fifths were seen once. Germline CDR1 and CDR2: SQVTM and ANQGSEA. There are 14 residues in the CDR3. V trimming: 4 bases; J trimming: 2 bases; junction bases outside the gene matches: 5. The rearrangement joins TRBV29-1 to TRBJ2-7; TRBD2 agrees at 10 bases. The receptor was isolated from a woman aged 35 to 49 with acute or convalescent COVID-19. Material: peripheral blood. DNA of the CDR3: TGCAGCGTTGCTCTAGCGGGAGACGCCTACGAGCAGTACTTC. Its protein product is CSVALAGDAYEQYF.